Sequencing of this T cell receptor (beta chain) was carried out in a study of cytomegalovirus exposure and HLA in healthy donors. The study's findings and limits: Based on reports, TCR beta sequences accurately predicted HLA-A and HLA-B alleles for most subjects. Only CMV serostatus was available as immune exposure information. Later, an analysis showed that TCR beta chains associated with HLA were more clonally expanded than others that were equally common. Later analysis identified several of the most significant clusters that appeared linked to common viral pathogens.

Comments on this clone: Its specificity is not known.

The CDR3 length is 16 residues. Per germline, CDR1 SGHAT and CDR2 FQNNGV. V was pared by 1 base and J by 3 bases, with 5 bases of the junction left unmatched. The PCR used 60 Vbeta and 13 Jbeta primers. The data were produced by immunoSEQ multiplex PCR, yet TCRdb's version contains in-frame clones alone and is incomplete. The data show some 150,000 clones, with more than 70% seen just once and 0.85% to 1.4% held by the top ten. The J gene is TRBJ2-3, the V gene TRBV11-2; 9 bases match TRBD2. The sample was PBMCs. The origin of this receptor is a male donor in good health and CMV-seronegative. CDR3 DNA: TGTGCCAGCAGCTTAGGTGCGGGGGGGCCTACAGATACGCAGTATTTT. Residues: CASSLGAGGPTDTQYF.